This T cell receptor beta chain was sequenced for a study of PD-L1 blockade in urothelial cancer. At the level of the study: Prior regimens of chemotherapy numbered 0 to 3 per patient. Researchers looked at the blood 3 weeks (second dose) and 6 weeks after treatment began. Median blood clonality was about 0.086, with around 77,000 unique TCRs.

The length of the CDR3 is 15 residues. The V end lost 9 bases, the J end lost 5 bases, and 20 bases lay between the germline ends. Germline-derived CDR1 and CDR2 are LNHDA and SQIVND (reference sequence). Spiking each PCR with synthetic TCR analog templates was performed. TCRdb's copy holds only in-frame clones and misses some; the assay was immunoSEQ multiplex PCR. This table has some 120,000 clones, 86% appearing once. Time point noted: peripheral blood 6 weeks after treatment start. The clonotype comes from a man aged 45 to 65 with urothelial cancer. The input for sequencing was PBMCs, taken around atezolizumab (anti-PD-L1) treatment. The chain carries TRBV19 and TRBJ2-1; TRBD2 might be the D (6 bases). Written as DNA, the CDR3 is TGTGCCAGCGGAAAGGGAGGCTTATGGGACAATGAGCAGTTCTTC. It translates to CASGKGGLWDNEQFF. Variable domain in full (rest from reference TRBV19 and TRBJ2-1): DGGITQSPKYLFRKEGQNVTLSCEQNLNHDAMYWYRQDPGQGLRLIYYSQIVNDFQKGDIAEGYSVSREKKESFPLTVTSAQKNPTAFYLCASGKGGLWDNEQFFGPGTRLTVL.